The T cell receptor beta chain under discussion was sequenced for a study of blood T cell repertoires in COVID-19 (dated by TCRdb to 2018 to 2021). Broadly, across the study: Collaborator samples came from the United States, Italy and Spain and covered acute and convalescent phases of COVID-19. The material from the prospective study consisted of cDNA or gDNA derived from T cells, B-cell-depleted T cells, or PBMCs. Deeply sampled blood TCRbeta repertoires from subjects exposed to, actively infected with, or recovered from COVID-19 were included in the dataset. The repertoires were released in a freely available public database meant as a resource for research on the immune response to SARS-CoV-2. Samples came from the ongoing ImmuneRACE study (first 160 participants) plus 1,254 subjects from 6 global collaborators. Nearly every sample came with metadata listing a de-identified subject ID, COVID-19 status, age in years and sex. Where available, HLA class I and class II types were taken from metadata supplied by the sample provider and were not determined by assay-based typing. Findings and caveats that apply to the study as a whole: The quantity of clinical and demographic metadata differed by source and by participant and was supplied without curation.

Collaborating institutions collected whole blood in K2EDTA tubes following their own protocols. For TCRbeta analysis, collaborators shipped samples in one of three forms: frozen whole blood, isolated PBMCs, or DNA extracted from either of those sample types. TCRbeta CDR3 regions were amplified from genomic DNA by means of the immunoSEQ Assay, a bias-controlled multiplex PCR. Per the original workflow: Nucleated cell counts per sample were estimated from amplification of reference gene primers within the assay. Sequence reads were collapsed and filtered to measure the absolute abundance of every unique TCRbeta CDR3 rearrangement. For each sample, productive Simpson clonality was calculated as the square root of Simpson's diversity index over productive rearrangements. Drawn from immuneACCESS, this table holds only the in-frame rearrangements with V and J called that TCRdb kept. Clones are partly lost; checked studies trace under half to an unresolved V gene and leave the rest unexplained. V and J calls plus clone size are reproduced from that table; the DNA served to infer D and trimming. The sample includes more than 60,000 clones, with approximately 85% observed a single time. Clones ranked in the top ten supply approximately 20% of the sample.

The CDR3 numbers 16 residues from cysteine through phenylalanine. This entry keeps only the CDR3 DNA: 48 bases, framed from base 1. According to the germline V gene, CDR1 reads ENHRY and CDR2 reads SYGVKD. The V end gives up 7 bases and the J end 0 bases, leaving 4 bases in the junction not matched to a gene. About this clone itself: What antigen it recognizes has not been identified. There are no base qualities to consult, and no much larger clone falls within one base.

The origin of this receptor is a human donor in a cohort sampled during active COVID-19. The chain is made from TRBV10-3 and TRBJ1-6; 9 central nucleotides agree with TRBD1. Sequenced material: peripheral blood. CDR3 sequence: CAIKEDRGSYNSPLHF. The bases are TGTGCCATCAAAGAGGACAGGGGCTCCTATAATTCACCCCTCCACTTT.